This T cell receptor beta chain was identified during a study of Ad26.COV2.S vaccination and SARS-CoV-2 variants. Whole-study findings and limits: Spike-specific TCR breadth was greater in vaccine than placebo recipients.

Note on this clone: Its antigen is undetermined.

Clones were read by immunoSEQ multiplex PCR, and TCRdb kept only the in-frame ones, dropping some. The sample yields hundreds of thousands of clones, around 86% seen once. Stated treatment: about 20 received Ad26.COV2.S at low or high dose, single or two shots; several received placebo; per-sample allocation not given. The study sampled participants on day 63 after the first vaccine or placebo injection. The V gene end was trimmed by 5 bases and the J gene end by 6 bases; junction bases not matched to a gene: 6. Germline CDR1 is MNHNY and CDR2 is SVGAGI (reference sequence). CDR3 length: 14 residues.

The material sequenced was peripheral blood, taken in a trial of Ad26.COV2.S vaccine versus placebo. V is TRBV6-6 and J is TRBJ1-1; 10 bases line up with TRBD1. The source of this sequence is a person between 18 and 65 years old who received the Ad26.COV2.S COVID-19 vaccine or a placebo. The CDR3 DNA follows: TGTGCCAGCAGTCTGGGACAGGGGATGGCTGAAGCTTTCTTT. Translated: CASSLGQGMAEAFF.